This TCR beta chain stems from a study of vaccination effects on CD4 cells after COVID-19. Background on the study: Two-dose vaccination with either BNT162b2 or mRNA-1273 was given to the participants. Study-wide results and limits: There was marked clonal contraction among infection- and vaccine-induced clones late after vaccination.

Points on this clone: Its target is unknown.

Pools of viral peptides were used by the ViraFEST assay to expand antigen-specific CD4+ T cells ahead of sequencing. Culture proceeded for 10 days, and CD4+ T cells were then isolated. All vaccine recipients tested negative for nucleocapsid antibodies and had never contracted SARS-CoV-2 infection. On both days 3 and 7, half of the culture medium was replaced with IL-2 medium. Germline-derived CDR1 and CDR2 are MDHEN and SYDVKM. The V end lost 5 bases, the J end lost 9 bases, and 17 bases lay between the germline ends. This CDR3 region has 15 residues. Produced via immunoSEQ multiplex PCR; TCRdb's table is partial and in-frame only. This table holds around 83,000 clones, roughly 72% found once.

The sample consisted of CD4+ T cells from PBMCs cultured with HCoV-229E spike peptides, taken before COVID-19 vaccination. The rearrangement joins TRBV28 to TRBJ1-6; D not resolved. The TCR was taken from a human donor who received a COVID-19 vaccine. The CDR3, as DNA: TGTGCCAGCAGTCCCGGGAGGGTAGAGAGTTCACCCCTCCACTTT. Its translation is CASSPGRVESSPLHF.